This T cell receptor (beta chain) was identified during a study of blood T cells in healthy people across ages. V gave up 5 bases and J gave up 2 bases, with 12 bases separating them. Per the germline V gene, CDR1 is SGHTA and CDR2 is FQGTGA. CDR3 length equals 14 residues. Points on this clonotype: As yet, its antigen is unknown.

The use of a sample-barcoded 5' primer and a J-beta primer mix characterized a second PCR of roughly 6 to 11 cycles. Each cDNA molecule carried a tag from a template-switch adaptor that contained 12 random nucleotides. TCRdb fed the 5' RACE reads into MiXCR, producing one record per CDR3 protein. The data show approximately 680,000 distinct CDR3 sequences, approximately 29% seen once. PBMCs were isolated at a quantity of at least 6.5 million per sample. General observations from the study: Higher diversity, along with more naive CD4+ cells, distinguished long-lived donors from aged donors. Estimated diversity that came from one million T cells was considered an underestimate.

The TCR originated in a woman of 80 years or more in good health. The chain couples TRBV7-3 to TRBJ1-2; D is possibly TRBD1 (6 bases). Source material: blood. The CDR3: CASSHGGENYGYTF. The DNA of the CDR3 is TGTGCCAGCAGCCATGGGGGCGAAAACTATGGCTACACCTTC.